This T cell receptor beta chain came from a study of tumor-infiltrating lymphocytes in oesophageal squamous cell carcinoma. The CDR3 is 15 residues long. Germline CDR1 reads MNHNY; CDR2 reads SVGAGI (reference sequence). Trimming pared 0 bases from V and 1 base from J, leaving 8 bases between. TCRdb ran MiXCR on the PCR reads and lists one entry per CDR3 protein. The sample lists about 14,000 distinct CDR3 sequences, 46% occurring once. This clonotype is classed as medium-sized. Sequenced input: blood. The TCR comes from a male donor with esophageal squamous cell carcinoma. This chain links TRBV6-6 with TRBJ2-3, with D tentatively TRBD1 (6 bases). The CDR3 DNA is TGTGCCAGCAGTTACTCGAACAGGGGCACAGATACGCAGTATTTT. Translation gives CASSYSNRGTDTQYF.